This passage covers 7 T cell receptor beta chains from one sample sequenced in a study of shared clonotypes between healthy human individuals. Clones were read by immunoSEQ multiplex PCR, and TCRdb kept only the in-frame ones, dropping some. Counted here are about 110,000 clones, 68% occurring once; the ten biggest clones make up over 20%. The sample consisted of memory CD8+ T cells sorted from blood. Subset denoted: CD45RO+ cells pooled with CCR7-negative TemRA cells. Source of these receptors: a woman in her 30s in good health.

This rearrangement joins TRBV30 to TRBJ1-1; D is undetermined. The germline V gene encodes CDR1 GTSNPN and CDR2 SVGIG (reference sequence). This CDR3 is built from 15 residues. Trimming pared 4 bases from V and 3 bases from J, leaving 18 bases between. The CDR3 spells CAWTPLGWVDTEAFF. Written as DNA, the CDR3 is TGTGCCTGGACCCCCCTCGGTTGGGTCGACACTGAAGCTTTCTTT.

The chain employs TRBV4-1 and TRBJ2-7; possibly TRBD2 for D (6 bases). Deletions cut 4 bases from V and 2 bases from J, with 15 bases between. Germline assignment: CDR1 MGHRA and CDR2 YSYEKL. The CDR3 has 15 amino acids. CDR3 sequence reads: CASSLFGGATYEQYF. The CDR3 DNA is TGCGCCAGCAGCCTTTTTGGCGGGGCCACCTACGAGCAGTACTTC.

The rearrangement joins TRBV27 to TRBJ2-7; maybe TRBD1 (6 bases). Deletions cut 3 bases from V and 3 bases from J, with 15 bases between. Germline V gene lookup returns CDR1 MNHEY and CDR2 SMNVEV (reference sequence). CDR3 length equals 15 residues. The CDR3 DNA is TGTGCCAGCAGTTTCAGCAGCAGGGGCCACTACGAGCAGTACTTC. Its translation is CASSFSSRGHYEQYF.

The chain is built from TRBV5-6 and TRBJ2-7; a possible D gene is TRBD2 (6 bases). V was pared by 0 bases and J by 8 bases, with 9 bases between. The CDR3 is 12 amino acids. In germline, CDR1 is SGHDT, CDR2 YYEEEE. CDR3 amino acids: CASSLGWTKQYF. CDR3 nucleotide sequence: TGTGCCAGCAGCTTGGGTTGGACTAAGCAGTACTTC.

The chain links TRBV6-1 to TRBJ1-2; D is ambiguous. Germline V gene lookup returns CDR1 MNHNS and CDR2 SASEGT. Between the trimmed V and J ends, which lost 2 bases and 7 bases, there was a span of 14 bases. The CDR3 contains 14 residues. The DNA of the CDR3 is TGTGCCAGCAGTGAAATGGGCCAGTATCGTGGCTACACCTTC. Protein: CASSEMGQYRGYTF.

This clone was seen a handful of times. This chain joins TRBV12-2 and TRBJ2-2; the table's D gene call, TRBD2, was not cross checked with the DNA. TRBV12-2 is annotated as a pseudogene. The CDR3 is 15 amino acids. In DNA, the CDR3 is TGTGCAAGTCGCTTAGAAGTAGCGGGAGGTCGGGAGCTGTTTTTT. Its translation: CASRLEVAGGRELFF.

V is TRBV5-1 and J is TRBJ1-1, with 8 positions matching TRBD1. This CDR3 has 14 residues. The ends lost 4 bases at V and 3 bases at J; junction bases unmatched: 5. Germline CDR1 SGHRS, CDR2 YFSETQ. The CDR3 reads CASSARQGHTEAFF. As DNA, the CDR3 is TGCGCCAGCAGCGCCAGACAGGGGCACACTGAAGCTTTCTTT.